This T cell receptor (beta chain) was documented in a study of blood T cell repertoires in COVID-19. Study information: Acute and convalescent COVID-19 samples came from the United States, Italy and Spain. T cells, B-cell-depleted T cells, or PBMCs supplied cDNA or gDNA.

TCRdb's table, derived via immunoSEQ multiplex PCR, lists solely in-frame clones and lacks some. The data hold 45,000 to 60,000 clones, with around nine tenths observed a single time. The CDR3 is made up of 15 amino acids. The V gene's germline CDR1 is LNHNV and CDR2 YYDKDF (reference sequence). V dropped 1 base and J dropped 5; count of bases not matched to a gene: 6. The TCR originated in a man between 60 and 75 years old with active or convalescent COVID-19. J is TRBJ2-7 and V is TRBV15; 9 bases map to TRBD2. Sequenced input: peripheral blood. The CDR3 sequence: CATSRGASGVDEQYF. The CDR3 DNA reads TGTGCCACCAGCAGAGGGGCTAGCGGGGTTGACGAGCAGTACTTC.